The table lists the clone carrying this T cell receptor (beta chain) with a count of one. A much larger clone lies a single base off, so this may be a read error. MiXCR, run by TCRdb on the RT-PCR reads, gives a single entry per CDR3 protein. The sample has 20,000 to 30,000 distinct CDR3 sequences, 7.5% to 9% seen once. The sample originates from a study of patients and donors after allogeneic stem cell transplantation. The CDR3 consists of 13 residues. CDR1 is SNHLY and CDR2 is FYNNEI in the germline V gene. Trimming left V 0 bases short and J 13 bases short, with 16 bases between. The chain joins TRBV2 to TRBJ2-7; tentative D call: TRBD1 (5 bases). The sample comprised blood, either unsorted or a sorted T cell fraction (not recorded which). The TCR comes from a human donor who was either an allogeneic HSCT recipient or a stem cell or donor lymphocyte infusion donor (not recorded which). It is not recorded whose cells these are; they may come from a transplant donor. The CDR3 region is CASSEAYGQRTYF. For the CDR3, the DNA is TGTGCCAGCAGTGAAGCGTACGGACAAAGAACATACTTC.